A single sample is the source of the 26 T cell receptor beta chains below, sequenced in a study of OX40 agonist ivuxolimab in advanced cancers. The protocol was immunoSEQ multiplex PCR, while the TCRdb copy is restricted to in-frame clones and leaves out a portion. The sample has over 55,000 clones; about 89% are singletons. The material was CD4+ or CD8+ T cells sorted from blood, obtained in a trial of the OX40 agonist ivuxolimab. Every receptor here comes from an adult with an advanced solid tumor such as melanoma, head and neck, liver or kidney cancer.

The chain carries TRBV18 and TRBJ2-7; D gene uncertain. V was trimmed by 2 bases and J by 0 bases, leaving 17 bases between them. The CDR3 contains 17 residues. Germline CDR1 is KGHSH and CDR2 is LQKENI. CDR3 sequence reads: CASSPSLGNGYSYEQYF. CDR3 coding DNA: TGTGCCAGCTCACCATCGCTGGGAAACGGTTACTCCTACGAGCAGTACTTC.

The V and J genes are TRBV28 and TRBJ2-1; TRBD2 agrees at 7 bases. This CDR3 is built from 15 residues. Germline CDR1 is MDHEN and CDR2 is SYDVKM. V lost 4 bases and J lost 0; bases outside the gene matches: 3. CDR3 amino acids: CASSSLADSYNEQFF. The CDR3 DNA reads as TGTGCCAGCAGTTCCCTAGCGGACTCCTACAATGAGCAGTTCTTC.

The rearrangement joins TRBV5-4 to TRBJ2-3; 8 bases are shared with TRBD2. CDR3 size: 16 residues. CDR1 and CDR2 from the germline V gene are SGHNT and YYREEE (reference sequence). Trimming cost V 6 bases and J 0 bases; bases outside gene matches: 9. The CDR3 DNA is TGTGCCAGCAAAATTAGTAGCGGGACCAGCACAGATACGCAGTATTTT. Translation gives CASKISSGTSTDTQYF.

This clone came up once. The chain combines TRBV25-1 with TRBJ2-1, with D maybe TRBD2 (5 bases). With 8 bases removed from V and 7 bases from J, the gap between germline ends came to 15 bases. The germline V gene has CDR1 MGHDK and CDR2 SYGVNS. The CDR3 is made up of 13 amino acids. CDR3 in DNA: TGTGCCAGCGTAAGAGGGTCCCGAAATGAGCAGTTCTTC. Translation: CASVRGSRNEQFF.

The chain uses TRBV18 and TRBJ2-5, with no clear D. The ends were cut back, 2 bases at V and 4 bases at J, with 8 bases in the middle. This CDR3 has 13 residues. CDR1 is KGHSH and CDR2 is LQKENI in the germline V gene. CDR3: CASSPGQRETQYF. DNA of the CDR3: TGTGCCAGCTCACCAGGGCAGCGAGAGACCCAGTACTTC.

This chain uses TRBV6-6 with TRBJ1-2; TRBD1 is a possible D gene (6 bases). The CDR3 spans 14 residues. The germline V gene encodes CDR1 MNHNY and CDR2 SVGAGI (reference sequence). V gave up 5 bases and J gave up 4 bases, with 14 bases separating them. CDR3 sequence reads: CASSAPGQIYGYTF. DNA for the CDR3: TGTGCCAGCAGTGCGCCGGGACAAATCTATGGCTACACCTTC.

This clone was recorded once. This chain connects TRBV7-9 to TRBJ1-2; D is undetermined. Per the germline V gene, CDR1 is SEHNR and CDR2 is FQNEAQ (reference sequence). The length of the CDR3 is 13 residues. Between the trimmed V and J ends, which lost 3 bases and 8 bases, there was a span of 13 bases. CDR3 sequence reads: CASSLDRSKGYTF. The CDR3 region has the DNA TGTGCCAGCAGCTTGGACCGCTCGAAGGGCTACACCTTC.

V gene TRBV15 combines with J gene TRBJ2-3; D possibly corresponds to TRBD2 (5 bases). The ends were cut back, 0 bases at V and 8 bases at J, with 6 bases in the middle. The length of the CDR3 is 12 residues. From germline, CDR1 is LNHNV and CDR2 YYDKDF (reference sequence). The CDR3 spells CATSREGGTQYF. CDR3 in DNA: TGTGCCACCAGCAGAGAAGGAGGTACGCAGTATTTT.

The rearrangement uses TRBV19 and TRBJ1-1; D might be TRBD1 (6 bases). The CDR3 contains 17 residues. Germline CDR1 LNHDA, CDR2 SQIVND (reference sequence). V was clipped by 4 bases and J by 0 bases, with 18 bases between them. The CDR3 loop reads CASSKMLGGGMNTEAFF. DNA for the CDR3: TGTGCCAGTAGTAAAATGTTGGGGGGCGGAATGAACACTGAAGCTTTCTTT.

The CDR3 DNA sequence: TGTGCCAGTAGTATACGGGGTGACAATCAGCCCCAGCATTTT. Its translation: CASSIRGDNQPQHF. The rearrangement joins TRBV19 to TRBJ1-5; D remains unclear. CDR3 length equals 14 residues. The V gene's germline CDR1 is LNHDA and CDR2 SQIVND (reference sequence). V lost 2 bases, J lost 3 bases, and 8 bases lay in between.

V and J are TRBV9 and TRBJ1-5; D unresolved. This CDR3 has 16 residues. CDR1 SGDLS and CDR2 YYNGEE come from the germline V gene. With 4 bases removed from V and 1 base from J, the gap between germline ends came to 15 bases. CDR3 region: CASSTTRGESNQPQHF. CDR3 sequence (DNA): TGTGCCAGCAGCACTACTCGCGGGGAAAGCAATCAGCCCCAGCATTTT.

This clone was seen just once. J is TRBJ2-6 and V is TRBV5-1; a possible D gene is TRBD1 (6 bases). The CDR3 length is 18 residues. The germline V and J ends were trimmed by 4 bases and 1 base, with 18 bases remaining between them. Germline V CDR1 and CDR2: SGHRS, YFSETQ. DNA of the CDR3: TGCGCCAGCAGCGCGTCTGGGGGCGCGCCTTCTGGGGCCAACGTCCTGACTTTC. As protein: CASSASGGAPSGANVLTF.

The V gene is TRBV11-3, the J gene TRBJ2-7; either TRBD1 or TRBD2 may fit D (7 bases each). The CDR3 extends over 15 amino acids. V was trimmed by 5 bases and J by 2 bases, leaving 16 bases between them. Germline V lookup: CDR1 SGHNT, CDR2 YENEEA. The CDR3 DNA is TGTGCCAGCAGCGCAGGGGGAGGGCATACCTACGAGCAGTACTTC. Protein: CASSAGGGHTYEQYF. The full variable domain, rest sourced from reference TRBV11-3 and TRBJ2-7, is EAGVVQSPRYKIIEKKQPVAFWCNPISGHNTLYWYLQNLGQGPELLIRYENEEAVDDSQLPKDRFSAERLKGVDSTLKIQPAELGDSAVYLCASSAGGGHTYEQYFGPGTRLTVT.

This chain links TRBV28 with TRBJ1-2; D unresolved. Germline V gene sequence: CDR1 MDHEN, CDR2 SYDVKM. This CDR3 region has 12 residues. V gave up 7 bases and J gave up 4 bases, with 10 bases separating them. In DNA, the CDR3 is TGTGCCAGCACCAAGGGAACCTATGGCTACACCTTC. This encodes CASTKGTYGYTF.

This rearrangement joins TRBV5-1 to TRBJ2-4; maybe TRBD2 (6 bases). Germline CDR1 SGHRS, CDR2 YFSETQ. V dropped 2 bases and J dropped 8 bases, with 8 bases sitting between them. The CDR3 extends over 12 amino acids. The CDR3: CASSFWGDIQYF. The CDR3 bases are TGCGCCAGCAGCTTTTGGGGGGACATTCAGTACTTC.

The chain is built from TRBV19 and TRBJ1-2; 8 bases agree with TRBD1. The germline V gene has CDR1 LNHDA and CDR2 SQIVND (reference sequence). CDR3 length equals 18 residues. V was pared by 5 bases and J by 0 bases, with 14 bases of the junction left unmatched. The CDR3 reads CASSVRDRGRRPNYGYTF. CDR3 sequence (DNA): TGTGCCAGTAGTGTGCGAGACAGGGGCCGCCGCCCTAACTATGGCTACACCTTC.

The chain combines TRBV7-2 with TRBJ1-4; 7 bases fit TRBD1. CDR1 and CDR2 (germline): SGHTA, FQGNSA. The CDR3 consists of 15 residues. Trimming at V came to 5 bases and at J to 5 bases, leaving 8 bases not matched to a gene. For the CDR3, the DNA is TGTGCCAGCAGCCCTCGACAGGGTGGAAATGAAAAACTGTTTTTT. Amino acid sequence: CASSPRQGGNEKLFF.

The rearrangement joins TRBV10-3 to TRBJ1-2; TRBD1 aligns across 10 bases. V lost 6 bases, J lost 8 bases, and 9 bases stayed unmatched. The CDR3 is made up of 14 amino acids. Germline loops: CDR1 ENHRY, CDR2 SYGVKD. The CDR3 loop reads CAIRKGTGEEGYTF. The DNA for the CDR3 is TGTGCCATCAGGAAAGGGACAGGGGAGGAAGGCTACACCTTC.

The sample holds one count of this clone. The chain is built from TRBV18 and TRBJ2-7; the D is unclear. The CDR3 totals 13 residues. Germline lookup yields CDR1 KGHSH and CDR2 LQKENI. The V end lost 4 bases, the J end lost 3 bases, and 10 bases lay between the germline ends. CDR3 sequence reads: CASSRASGYEQYF. The CDR3 nucleotides read TGTGCCAGCTCACGGGCCTCCGGCTACGAGCAGTACTTC.

The J gene is TRBJ1-1, the V gene TRBV6-5; the D gene is possibly TRBD1 (6 bases). Between the trimmed V and J ends, which lost 3 bases and 1 base, there was a span of 12 bases. Germline-derived CDR1 and CDR2 are MNHEY and SVGAGI. The CDR3 has 15 amino acids. The CDR3 spells CASSYSRGGNTEAFF. The CDR3 DNA is TGTGCCAGCAGTTATTCGAGGGGGGGGAACACTGAAGCTTTCTTT.

The rearrangement joins TRBV18 to TRBJ2-1, with TRBD2 matching 14 bases. Germline assignment: CDR1 KGHSH and CDR2 LQKENI. V gave up 2 bases and J gave up 9 bases; unmatched junction bases: 3. This CDR3 is 15 amino acids long. The CDR3 nucleotides are TGTGCCAGCTCACCAACCGGGACTAGCGGGGGTGAGCAGTTCTTC. Translation gives CASSPTGTSGGEQFF.

CDR3 residues: CASSLAQGVDEQYF. CDR3 DNA: TGCGCCAGCAGCTTGGCGCAGGGGGTGGACGAGCAGTACTTC. The V gene is TRBV5-1, the J gene TRBJ2-7; 7 bases are shared with TRBD1. The J segment lost 5 bases and the V segment lost 0 bases, leaving 5 bases of the junction unmatched. CDR3 length: 14 amino acids. Germline loops: CDR1 SGHRS, CDR2 YFSETQ.

The chain recombines TRBV29-1 with TRBJ2-7, with a possible D match to TRBD1 (6 bases). V lost 4 bases and J lost 2, with 9 bases in between. The CDR3 is 12 amino acids. Germline V gene data show CDR1 as SQVTM and CDR2 as ANQGSEA. The CDR3 DNA is TGCAGCGTTGCGGACAGAACCTACGAGCAGTACTTC. Its protein is CSVADRTYEQYF.

In DNA, the CDR3 is TGTGCCAGCCTTTACTCGAGCGGGACCTACGAGCAGTACTTC. Residues: CASLYSSGTYEQYF. V gene TRBV6-6 combines with J gene TRBJ2-7; 7 bases map to TRBD2. There are 14 residues in the CDR3. Germline V gene sequence: CDR1 MNHNY, CDR2 SVGAGI (reference sequence). The V and J ends lost 8 bases and 2 bases, in that order; junction bases with no gene match: 9.

A remark on this clone: The same CDR3 can be traced to other DNA sequences in this sample. The chain employs TRBV5-1 and TRBJ2-5, with 7 bases lining up with TRBD1. The CDR3 loop spans 13 amino acids. Per germline, CDR1 SGHRS and CDR2 YFSETQ. V lost 4 bases to trimming and J lost 3 bases; unmatched junction nucleotides: 3. CDR3 DNA sequence: TGCGCCAGCAGCAGTCAGGGGGAAGAGACCCAGTACTTC. This translates into CASSSQGEETQYF.

This clone qualifies as medium-sized. The chain couples TRBV5-4 to TRBJ2-6; D uncertain. The CDR3 is made up of 17 amino acids. V was pared by 1 base and J by 3 bases, with 14 bases between. Germline CDR1 is SGHNT and CDR2 is YYREEE (reference sequence). CDR3 sequence: CASSLQASVYGANVLTF. CDR3 DNA sequence: TGTGCCAGCAGCTTGCAAGCTTCCGTCTATGGGGCCAACGTCCTGACTTTC.